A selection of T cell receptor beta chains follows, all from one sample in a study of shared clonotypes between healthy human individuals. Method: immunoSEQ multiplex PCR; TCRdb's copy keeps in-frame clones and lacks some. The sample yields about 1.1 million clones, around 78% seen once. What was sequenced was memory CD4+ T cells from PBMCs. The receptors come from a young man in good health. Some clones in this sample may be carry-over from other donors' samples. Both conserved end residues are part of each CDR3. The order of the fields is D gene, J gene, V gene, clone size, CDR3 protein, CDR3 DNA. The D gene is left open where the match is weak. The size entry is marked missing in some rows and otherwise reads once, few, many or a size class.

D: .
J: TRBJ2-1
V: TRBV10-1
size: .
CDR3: CASSGGQGSYNEQFF
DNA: TGCGCCAGCAGTGGGGGGCAGGGGTCCTACAATGAGCAGTTCTTC

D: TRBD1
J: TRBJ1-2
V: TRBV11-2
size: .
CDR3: CASSLDRGDGYTF
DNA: TGTGCCAGCAGCTTGGACAGGGGAGATGGCTACACCTTC

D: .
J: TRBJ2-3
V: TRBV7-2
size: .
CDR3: CASSTGRESDTQYF
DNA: TGTGCCAGCAGCACCGGGAGAGAGTCAGATACGCAGTATTTT

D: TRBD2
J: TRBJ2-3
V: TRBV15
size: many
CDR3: CATSSISGRITDTQYF
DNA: TGTGCCACCAGCAGTATTAGCGGGAGAATCACAGATACGCAGTATTTT

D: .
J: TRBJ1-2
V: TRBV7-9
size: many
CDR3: CASSLPDNYGYTF
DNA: TGTGCCAGCAGCTTACCGGACAACTATGGCTACACCTTC

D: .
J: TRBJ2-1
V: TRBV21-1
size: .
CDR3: CASSKRVSYNEQFF
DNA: TGTGCCAGCAGCAAGCGGGTCTCCTACAATGAGCAGTTCTTC

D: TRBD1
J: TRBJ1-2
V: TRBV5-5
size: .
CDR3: CASSLAQLDRNFYGYTF
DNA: TGTGCCAGCAGCTTGGCCCAATTGGACAGGAACTTCTATGGCTACACCTTC

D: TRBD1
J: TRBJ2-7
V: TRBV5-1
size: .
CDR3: CASSFIPRQGGEQYF
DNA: TGCGCCAGCAGCTTTATCCCGAGACAGGGGGGCGAGCAGTACTTC

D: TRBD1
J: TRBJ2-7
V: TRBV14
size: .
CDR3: CASSRSRGSYEQYF
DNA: TGTGCCAGCAGCCGGAGCAGGGGGTCCTACGAGCAGTACTTC

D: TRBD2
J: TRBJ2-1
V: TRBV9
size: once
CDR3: CASSAGLAGKTNEQFF
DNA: TGTGCCAGCAGCGCGGGACTAGCGGGCAAAACGAATGAGCAGTTCTTC

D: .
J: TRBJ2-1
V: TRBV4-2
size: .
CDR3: CASSLRGGVNEQFF
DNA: TGTGCCAGCAGCCTAAGAGGAGGGGTAAATGAGCAGTTCTTC

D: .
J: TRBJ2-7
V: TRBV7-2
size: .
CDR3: CASSLGGGPPEQYF
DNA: TGTGCCAGCAGCTTAGGCGGCGGCCCGCCCGAGCAGTACTTC

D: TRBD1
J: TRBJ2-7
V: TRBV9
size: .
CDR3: CASSVDWTGGHEQYF
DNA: TGTGCCAGCAGCGTAGATTGGACAGGGGGCCACGAGCAGTACTTC

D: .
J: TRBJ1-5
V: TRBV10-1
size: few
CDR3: CASRTGYSNQPQHF
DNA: TGCGCCAGCAGGACAGGCTATAGCAATCAGCCCCAGCATTTT

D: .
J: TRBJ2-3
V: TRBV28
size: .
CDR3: CASSDGVTDTQYF
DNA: TGTGCCAGCAGTGATGGGGTCACAGATACGCAGTATTTT

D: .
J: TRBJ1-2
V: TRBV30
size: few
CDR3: CAWSDVPNFNYGYTF
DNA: TGTGCCTGGAGTGACGTTCCGAACTTTAACTATGGCTACACCTTC

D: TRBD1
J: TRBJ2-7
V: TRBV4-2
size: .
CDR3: CASSQDRTGGYEQYF
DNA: TGTGCCAGCAGCCAGGACCGGACAGGGGGCTACGAGCAGTACTTC

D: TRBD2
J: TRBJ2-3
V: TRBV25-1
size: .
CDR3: CASSASRGGSTDTQYF
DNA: TGTGCCAGCAGCGCCTCCCGGGGGGGTAGCACAGATACGCAGTATTTT

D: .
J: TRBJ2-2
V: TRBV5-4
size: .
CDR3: CASSLASSQGRNTGELFF
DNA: TGTGCCAGCAGCTTGGCCTCGAGCCAGGGGAGAAACACCGGGGAGCTGTTTTTT

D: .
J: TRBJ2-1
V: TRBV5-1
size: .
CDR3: CASTLLGSYNEQFF
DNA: TGCGCCAGCACCCTCCTGGGTTCCTACAATGAGCAGTTCTTC

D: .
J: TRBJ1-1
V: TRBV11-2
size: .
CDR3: CASSYPFYTRRFTEAFF
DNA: TGTGCCAGCAGCTACCCTTTTTATACTAGGAGATTCACTGAAGCTTTCTTT

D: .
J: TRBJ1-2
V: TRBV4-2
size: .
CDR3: CASSPSVEGNYGYTF
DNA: TGTGCCAGCAGCCCCAGTGTAGAGGGGAACTATGGCTACACCTTC

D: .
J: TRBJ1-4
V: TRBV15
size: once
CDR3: CATSRGETATNEKLFF
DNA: TGTGCCACCAGCAGAGGCGAGACGGCAACTAATGAAAAACTGTTTTTT

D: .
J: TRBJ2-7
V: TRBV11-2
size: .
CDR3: CASRRLTYYEQYF
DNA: TGTGCCAGCCGTCGACTCACATACTACGAGCAGTACTTC

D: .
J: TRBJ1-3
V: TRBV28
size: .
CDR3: CASTGTNSGNTIYF
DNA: TGTGCCAGCACTGGGACAAACTCTGGAAACACCATATATTTT

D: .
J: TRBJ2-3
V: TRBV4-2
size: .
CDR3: CASSQDPTGSTDTQYF
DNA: TGTGCCAGCAGCCAAGATCCAACGGGGAGCACAGATACGCAGTATTTT

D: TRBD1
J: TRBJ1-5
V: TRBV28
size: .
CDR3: CASSPARDRGLWSNQPQHF
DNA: TGTGCCAGCAGCCCAGCCCGGGACAGGGGGTTGTGGAGCAATCAGCCCCAGCATTTT

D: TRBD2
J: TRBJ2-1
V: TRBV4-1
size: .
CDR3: CASSQGGWTSRPSSYNEQFF
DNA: TGCGCCAGCAGCCAAGGGGGTTGGACTAGCCGACCAAGCTCCTACAATGAGCAGTTCTTC

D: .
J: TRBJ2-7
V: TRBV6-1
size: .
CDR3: CASSEAGTSSYEQYF
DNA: TGTGCCAGCAGTGAAGCGGGGACGAGCTCCTACGAGCAGTACTTC

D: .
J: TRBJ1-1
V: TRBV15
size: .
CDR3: CATSRESAYGNTEAFF
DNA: TGTGCCACCAGCAGAGAATCGGCCTACGGGAACACTGAAGCTTTCTTT

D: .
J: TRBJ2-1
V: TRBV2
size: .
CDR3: CASRGSSYNEQFF
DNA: TGTGCCAGCAGAGGCAGTTCTTACAATGAGCAGTTCTTC

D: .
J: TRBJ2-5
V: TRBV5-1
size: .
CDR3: CASSSTATSQETQYF
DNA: TGCGCCAGCAGCTCGACAGCTACAAGCCAAGAGACCCAGTACTTC

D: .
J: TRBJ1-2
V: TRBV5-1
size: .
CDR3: CASRSGPTNYGYTF
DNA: TGCGCCAGCAGGTCAGGCCCAACTAACTATGGCTACACCTTC

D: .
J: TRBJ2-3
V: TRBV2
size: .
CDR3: CASSGGQPDTQYF
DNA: TGTGCCAGCAGCGGTGGACAGCCAGATACGCAGTATTTT

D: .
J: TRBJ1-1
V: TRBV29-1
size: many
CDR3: CSVAPGWGMNTEAFF
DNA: TGCAGCGTTGCCCCCGGGTGGGGGATGAACACTGAAGCTTTCTTT

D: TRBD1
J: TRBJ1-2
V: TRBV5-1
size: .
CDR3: CASSPGQVKINYGYTF
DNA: TGCGCCAGCAGTCCTGGACAGGTGAAGATTAACTATGGCTACACCTTC

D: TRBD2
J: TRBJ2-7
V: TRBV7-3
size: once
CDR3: CASSPQGGFEQYF
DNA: TGTGCCAGCAGCCCCCAGGGAGGGTTCGAGCAGTACTTC

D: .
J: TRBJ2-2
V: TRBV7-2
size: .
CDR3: CASSLLSGTDTGELFF
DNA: TGTGCCAGCAGCTTACTGTCCGGGACCGACACCGGGGAGCTGTTTTTT

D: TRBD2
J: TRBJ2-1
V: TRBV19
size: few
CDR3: CATRGREGLGYNEQFF
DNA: TGTGCCACCCGAGGGCGGGAGGGCCTAGGATACAATGAGCAGTTCTTC

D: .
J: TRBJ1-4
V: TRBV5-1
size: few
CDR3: CASSLRGAATNEKLFF
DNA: TGCGCCAGCAGCTTGCGGGGGGCTGCAACTAATGAAAAACTGTTTTTT

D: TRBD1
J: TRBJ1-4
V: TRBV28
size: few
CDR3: CASSNDREGGKLFF
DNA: TGTGCCAGCAGTAATGACAGGGAAGGAGGGAAACTGTTTTTT

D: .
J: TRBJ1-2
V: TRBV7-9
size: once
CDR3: CASTRRGLLDGYTF
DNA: TGTGCCAGCACCAGAAGAGGGTTATTGGATGGCTACACCTTC

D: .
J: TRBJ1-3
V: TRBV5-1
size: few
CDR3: CASSQDSSGNTIYF
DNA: TGCGCCAGCAGCCAGGACAGCTCTGGAAACACCATATATTTT

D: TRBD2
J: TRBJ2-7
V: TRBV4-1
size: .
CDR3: CASSQDRSTSGAYEQYF
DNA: TGCGCCAGCAGCCAAGATCGATCGACTAGCGGGGCCTACGAGCAGTACTTC

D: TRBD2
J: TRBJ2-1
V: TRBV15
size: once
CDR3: CATSSELEAGAIRGYNEQFF
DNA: TGTGCCACCAGCAGCGAGCTGGAAGCGGGAGCCATAAGGGGATACAATGAGCAGTTCTTC

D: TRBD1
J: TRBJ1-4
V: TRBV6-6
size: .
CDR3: CASSYGTGLEKLFF
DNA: TGTGCCAGCAGTTACGGGACAGGGTTAGAAAAACTGTTTTTT

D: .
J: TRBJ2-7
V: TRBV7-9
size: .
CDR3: CASSFGDRSPYEQYF
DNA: TGTGCCAGCAGCTTCGGAGACAGGTCCCCCTACGAGCAGTACTTC

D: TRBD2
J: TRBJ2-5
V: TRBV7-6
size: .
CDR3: CASSLTSGISGETQYF
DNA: TGTGCCAGCAGCTTAACTAGCGGGATTAGTGGGGAGACCCAGTACTTC

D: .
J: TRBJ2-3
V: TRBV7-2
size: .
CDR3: CASSFRGSASTDTQYF
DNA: TGTGCCAGCAGCTTCAGGGGCAGTGCTAGCACAGATACGCAGTATTTT

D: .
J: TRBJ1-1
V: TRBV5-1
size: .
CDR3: CASNLGGGRGAFF
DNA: TGCGCCAGCAACCTTGGCGGGGGGAGAGGAGCTTTCTTT

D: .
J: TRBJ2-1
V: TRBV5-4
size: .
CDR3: CASSPQAHTYNEQFF
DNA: TGTGCCAGCAGCCCTCAGGCGCACACCTACAATGAGCAGTTCTTC

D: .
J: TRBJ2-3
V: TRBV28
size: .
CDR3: CASTRTGRTDTQYF
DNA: TGTGCCAGCACCCGTACCGGACGGACAGATACGCAGTATTTT